This T cell receptor (beta chain) was identified during a study of control samples from healthy donors and cancer patients. Generated by immunoSEQ multiplex PCR, the TCRdb table keeps only in-frame clones and is missing some. The table records 80,000 to 100,000 clones, roughly 92% of them present only once. V shed 7 bases and J shed 4 bases, with 17 bases lying between them. The CDR3 consists of 15 residues. Germline CDR1 MNHEY, CDR2 SVGAGI. Sequenced material: blood. The chain has TRBV6-5 and TRBJ1-3; D unclear. The receptor comes from a human donor in good health. The donor label of this sample is uncertain. CDR3 amino acids: CASISASAPGNTIYF. The CDR3 bases are TGTGCCAGCATTTCAGCCTCGGCGCCAGGAAACACCATATATTTT.